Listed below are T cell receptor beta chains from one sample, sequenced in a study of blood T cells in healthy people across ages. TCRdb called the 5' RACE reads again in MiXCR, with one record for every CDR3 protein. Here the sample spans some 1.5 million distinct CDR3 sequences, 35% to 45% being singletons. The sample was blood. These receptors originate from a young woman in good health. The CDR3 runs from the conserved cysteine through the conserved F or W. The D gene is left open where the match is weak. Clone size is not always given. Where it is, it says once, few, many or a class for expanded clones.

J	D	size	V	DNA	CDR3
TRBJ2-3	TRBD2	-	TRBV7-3	TGTGCCAGCAGCCCATCTAGCGGTGCAGGTTCGCAGTATTTT	CASSPSSGAGSQYF
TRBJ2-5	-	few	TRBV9	TGTGCCAGCAGCCCTTCTTCAGTGGAAGAGACCCAGTACTTC	CASSPSSVEETQYF
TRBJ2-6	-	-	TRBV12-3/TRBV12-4	TGTGCCAGCAGTTTCGTCGGTCCCCTTAGCTCTGGGGCCAACGTCCTGACTTTC	CASSFVGPLSSGANVLTF
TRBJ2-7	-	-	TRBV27	TGTGCCAGCAGTTTAGATGGGCCCCGGGACGAGCAGTACTTC	CASSLDGPRDEQYF
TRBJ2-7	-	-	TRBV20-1	TGCAGTGCTAGAGATCTACTTAACGAGCAGTACTTC	CSARDLLNEQYF
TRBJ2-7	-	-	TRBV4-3	TGCGCCAGCAGCCAAGGTCACCCGTACTACGAGCAGTACTTC	CASSQGHPYYEQYF
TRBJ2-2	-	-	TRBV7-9	TGTGCCAGCAGCCCAGACCTCTCCGGGGAGCTGTTTTTT	CASSPDLSGELFF
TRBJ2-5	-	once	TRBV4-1	TGCGCCAGCAGCCAACCCTTTCGACAGAGACGGCAAGAGACCCAGTACTTC	CASSQPFRQRRQETQYF
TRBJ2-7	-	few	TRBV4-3	TGCGCCAGCAGCCAAGGCTACAGCCACTCCTACGAGCAGTACTTC	CASSQGYSHSYEQYF
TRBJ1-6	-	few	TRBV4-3	TGCGCCAGCGCCCCTGGGGCAGTTTCCTCCTATAATTCACCCCTCCACTTT	CASAPGAVSSYNSPLHF
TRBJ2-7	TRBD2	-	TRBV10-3	TGTGCCATCAGTGAGTCGGCTAGCGGGAGGTTACAGTACTTC	CAISESASGRLQYF
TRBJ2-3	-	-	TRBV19	TGTGCCAGTAGTATTTATGGACTGGCCGGGGATACGCAGTATTTT	CASSIYGLAGDTQYF
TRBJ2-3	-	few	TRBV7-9	TGTGCCAGCAGCCCCGGACCGTCTAGCACAGATACGCAGTATTTT	CASSPGPSSTDTQYF
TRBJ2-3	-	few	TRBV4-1	TGCGCCAGCAGCCTAGAAGACAACTTTTACACAGATACGCAGTATTTT	CASSLEDNFYTDTQYF
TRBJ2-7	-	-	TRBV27	TGTGCCAGCAGTTCGGCTAGAAGCTCCTACGAGCAGTACTTC	CASSSARSSYEQYF
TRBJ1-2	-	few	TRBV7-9	TGTGCCAGCAGCTTCGCAGGGGCCTTAGGGGATGGCTACACCTTC	CASSFAGALGDGYTF
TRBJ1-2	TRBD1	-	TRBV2	TGTGCCAGCACCCGGACAGGGGTCGACGGCTACACCTTC	CASTRTGVDGYTF
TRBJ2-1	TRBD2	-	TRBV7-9	TGTGCCAGCAGCTTTGGCCTAGCGGGGGACTCGCTGTTCTTC	CASSFGLAGDSLFF
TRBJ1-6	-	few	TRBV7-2	TGTGCCAGCAGCAGAGGACGGACCGGCTCCTATAATTCACCCCTCCACTTT	CASSRGRTGSYNSPLHF
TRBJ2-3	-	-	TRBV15	TGTGCCACCAGCAGCTACGGGAGCGCAGATACGCAGTATTTT	CATSSYGSADTQYF
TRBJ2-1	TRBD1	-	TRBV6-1	TGTGCCAGCAGTGAAATTGATTCTGTGTTTGGGACAGGGGGCCGGGATGAGCAGTTCTTC	CASSEIDSVFGTGGRDEQFF
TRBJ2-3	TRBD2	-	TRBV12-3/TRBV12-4	TGTGCCAGCAGCCCAAGACTAGCGGGAGGAACCACCGGCACAGATACGCAGTATTTT	CASSPRLAGGTTGTDTQYF
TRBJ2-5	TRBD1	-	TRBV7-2	TGTGCCGAGGCAGGGGGATTCCGCAATGAGCAGTACTTC	CAEAGGFRNEQYF
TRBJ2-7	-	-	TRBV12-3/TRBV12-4	TGTGCCAGCCCCGGGGGGCCCACCTACGAGCAGTACTTC	CASPGGPTYEQYF
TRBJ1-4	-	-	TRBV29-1	TGCAGCGTAAAGGGCAGGGTTGCCGAAAAACTGTTTTTT	CSVKGRVAEKLFF
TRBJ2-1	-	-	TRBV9	TGTGCCAGCAGCCCCTGGACCCAGCACTATGAGCAGTTCTTC	CASSPWTQHYEQFF
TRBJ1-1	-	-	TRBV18	TGTGCCAGCTCACCAAAGCAGGCTCTGATGAACACTGAAGCTTTCTTT	CASSPKQALMNTEAFF
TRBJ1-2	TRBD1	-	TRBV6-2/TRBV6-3	TGTGCCAGCAGGCCACAGGGGAACCCCAACTATGGCTACACCTTC	CASRPQGNPNYGYTF
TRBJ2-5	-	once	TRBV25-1	TGTGCCAGCAGTGAACCCCCCCACAATGAGCAGTACTTC	CASSEPPHNEQYF
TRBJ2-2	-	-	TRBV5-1	TGCGCCAGCAAGGGGGGGAACACCGGGGAGCTGTTTTTT	CASKGGNTGELFF
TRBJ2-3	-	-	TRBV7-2	TGTGCCAGCAGCAGACGGCGTACAGCAGATACGCAGTATTTT	CASSRRRTADTQYF
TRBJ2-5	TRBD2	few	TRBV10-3	TGTGCCATCAGTGAGCTGCTAGCGGGGATTGAGACCCAGTACTTC	CAISELLAGIETQYF
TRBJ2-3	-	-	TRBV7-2	TGTGCCAGCAGCCCTCTGCAGCCCGGGACAGATACGCAGTATTTT	CASSPLQPGTDTQYF
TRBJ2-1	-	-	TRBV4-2	TGTGCCAGCAGCCAGGATCAGGGGCACGAGCAGTTCTTC	CASSQDQGHEQFF
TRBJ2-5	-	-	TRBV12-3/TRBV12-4	TGTGCCAGCAGTTTGAGCTGGCGGCCGAGGGGCTACAATGAGCAGTACTTC	CASSLSWRPRGYNEQYF
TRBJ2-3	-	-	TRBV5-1	TGCGCCAGCAGCCATACGAACACAGATACGCAGTATTTT	CASSHTNTDTQYF
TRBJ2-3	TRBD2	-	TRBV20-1	TGCAGTGCTAGAGGGCCTAGCGGACCCGGCGATACGCAGTATTTT	CSARGPSGPGDTQYF
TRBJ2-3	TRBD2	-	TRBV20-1	TGCAGTGCTCCTCCAGGACTAGCGGGGGACGCAGATACGCAGTATTTT	CSAPPGLAGDADTQYF
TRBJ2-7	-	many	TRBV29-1	TGCAGCGTAAGGGGACTCTACGAGCAGTACTTC	CSVRGLYEQYF
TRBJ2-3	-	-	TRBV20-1	TGCAGCCAGCCATCAAGGGGCACAGATACGCAGTATTTT	CSQPSRGTDTQYF
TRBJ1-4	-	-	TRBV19	TGTGCCAGTTCCGACCTCGACGGTTATGAAAAACTGTTTTTT	CASSDLDGYEKLFF
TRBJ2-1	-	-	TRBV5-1	TGCGCCAGCAGCGGTCCGGGAGTACTAGATGAGCAGTTCTTC	CASSGPGVLDEQFF
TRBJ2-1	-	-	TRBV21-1	TGTGCCAGCAGCAAGAAGAGTCACAGGGCCCTACTTCCCTCCTACAATGAGCAGTTCTTC	CASSKKSHRALLPSYNEQFF
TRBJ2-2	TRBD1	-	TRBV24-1	TGTGCCACCAGCCCCAGGGGGTTCGACACCGGGGAGCTGTTTTTT	CATSPRGFDTGELFF
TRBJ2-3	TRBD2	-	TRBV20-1	TGCAGTGCTAAGAGCGGGGGGAGCACAGATACGCAGTATTTT	CSAKSGGSTDTQYF
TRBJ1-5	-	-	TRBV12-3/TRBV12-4	TGTGCCAGCAGTCTCTCAGGACGGCCGTGGAGCAATCAGCCCCAGCATTTT	CASSLSGRPWSNQPQHF
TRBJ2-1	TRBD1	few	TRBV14	TGTGCCAGCAGCCCGTCTCGACAGGGGATCAATGAGCAGTTCTTC	CASSPSRQGINEQFF
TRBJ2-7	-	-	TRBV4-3	TGCGCCAGCAGCCCGCAGGGGGTGGAGGGACACTACGAGCAGTACTTC	CASSPQGVEGHYEQYF
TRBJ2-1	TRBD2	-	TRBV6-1	TGTGCCAGCAGTGAGGAGGGGCTAGCGGGTAACAATGAGCAGTTCTTC	CASSEEGLAGNNEQFF